These 15 T cell receptor beta chains share one sample of origin, sequenced in a study of blood T cell repertoires in COVID-19. Sequencing used immunoSEQ multiplex PCR; TCRdb keeps in-frame clones, though not all of them. The table records some 78,000 clones, 75% to 90% of them present only once. The specimen sequenced was peripheral blood. These receptors came from a man in his sixties with active or convalescent COVID-19.

The gene calls are TRBV28 and TRBJ2-7, with a weak D call TRBD1 (6 bases). This CDR3 has 16 amino acids. V was clipped by 3 bases and J by 4 bases, with 19 bases between them. Germline loops: CDR1 MDHEN, CDR2 SYDVKM. CDR3: CASSFVGAQGKYEQYF. DNA of the CDR3: TGTGCCAGCAGTTTTGTAGGGGCGCAGGGGAAGTACGAGCAGTACTTC.

The V and J genes are TRBV19 and TRBJ1-2; D is possibly TRBD1 (5 bases). V was shortened by 7 bases and J by 0 bases, with 9 bases between the two germline ends. The germline V gene encodes CDR1 LNHDA and CDR2 SQIVND (reference sequence). The CDR3 is made up of 13 amino acids. CDR3 DNA sequence: TGTGCCAGTACCAGGACATCTAACTATGGCTACACCTTC. The encoded protein is CASTRTSNYGYTF.

This chain joins TRBV4-1 and TRBJ1-5; D possibly corresponds to TRBD1 (5 bases). This CDR3 is built from 14 residues. V was cut by 1 base and J by 7 bases, with 11 bases left in between. Germline CDR1 and CDR2: MGHRA and YSYEKL. The CDR3 nucleotides read TGCGCCAGCAGCCAAGGGTGGGGGGGGCAGCCCCAGCATTTT. Encoded protein: CASSQGWGGQPQHF.

The chain carries TRBV9 and TRBJ2-3, with TRBD1 as a possible D gene (6 bases). The CDR3 runs to 15 residues. The germline V gene has CDR1 SGDLS and CDR2 YYNGEE. Trimming took off 0 bases at V and 2 bases at J, with 10 bases between the two ends. The CDR3 DNA is TGTGCCAGCAGCGTAGGGGGGCGATCCACAGATACGCAGTATTTT. It is translated as CASSVGGRSTDTQYF.

The J gene is TRBJ2-1, the V gene TRBV5-1, with 8 bases aligning to TRBD1. The CDR3 contains 16 residues. The germline CDR1 and CDR2 sequences are SGHRS and YFSETQ. V lost 1 base to trimming and J lost 8 bases; unmatched junction nucleotides: 11. CDR3 coding DNA: TGCGCCAGCAGCTTGCCTCGAGCAGGGGGCAGCGATGAGCAGTTCTTC. Its protein is CASSLPRAGGSDEQFF.

This clone appeared a few times. The rearrangement joins TRBV3-1 (or the pseudogene TRBV3-2) to TRBJ1-2, with D possibly TRBD1 on 5 matching bases. The germline V gene encodes CDR1 LGHDT and CDR2 YNNKEL (reference sequence). The CDR3 sequence is 14 residues long. The V end was cut by 1 base, the J end by 0 bases, with 6 bases between. CDR3 DNA sequence: TGTGCCAGCAGCCAAGCAGGGACTAACTATGGCTACACCTTC. This encodes CASSQAGTNYGYTF.

The chain uses TRBV4-3 and TRBJ2-7, with D perhaps matching TRBD1 (5 bases). The CDR3 is made up of 15 amino acids. The germline V gene encodes CDR1 LGHNA and CDR2 YSLEER. The V end lost 0 bases, the J end lost 0 bases, and 9 bases lay between the germline ends. CDR3 bases: TGCGCCAGCAGCCAAGACAGGGTGAGCTCCTACGAGCAGTACTTC. This encodes CASSQDRVSSYEQYF.

This sequence joins TRBV6-1 and TRBJ1-5; possibly TRBD1 for D (5 bases). Trimming took off 4 bases at V and 4 bases at J, with 8 bases between the two ends. The length of the CDR3 is 13 residues. Germline V gives CDR1 MNHNS, CDR2 SASEGT. Here the CDR3 DNA reads TGTGCCAGCAGTGGACAGATTAATCAGCCCCAGCATTTT. Encoded protein: CASSGQINQPQHF.

The chain joins TRBV10-1 to TRBJ2-3, with 9 bases lining up with TRBD1. The V segment lost 6 bases and the J segment 7 bases; nucleotides outside the gene matches: 14. Germline V lookup: CDR1 WNHNN, CDR2 SYGVQD (reference sequence). The CDR3 is made up of 16 amino acids. CDR3: CASSPSAGQGAYTQYF. CDR3 DNA: TGCGCCAGCAGCCCTAGTGCGGGACAGGGTGCATATACGCAGTATTTT.

In this sample, this clone turned up a few times. The gene calls are TRBV5-1 and TRBJ1-2; D unclear. Germline CDR1 is SGHRS and CDR2 is YFSETQ. V shed 0 bases and J shed 0 bases, with 6 bases lying between them. The CDR3 loop spans 14 amino acids. CDR3 DNA sequence: TGCGCCAGCAGCTTGGCGAGAGCTAACTATGGCTACACCTTC. Amino acid sequence: CASSLARANYGYTF.

V usage is TRBV27 and J usage is TRBJ2-5, with 8 positions matching TRBD2. The V gene end was trimmed by 7 bases and the J gene end by 5 bases; junction bases not matched to a gene: 12. Germline lookup yields CDR1 MNHEY and CDR2 SMNVEV (reference sequence). The CDR3 is 15 residues long. The CDR3 is CASNPGRGGEETQYF. CDR3 bases: TGTGCCAGCAACCCGGGACGGGGGGGTGAGGAGACCCAGTACTTC.

The chain has TRBV6-5 and TRBJ2-5; tentative D call: TRBD2 (6 bases). V was pared by 6 bases and J by 4 bases, with 15 bases between. Germline V lookup: CDR1 MNHEY, CDR2 SVGAGI. This CDR3 has 14 residues. The CDR3 DNA reads TGTGCCAGCAGCCAGAGGTTGCGGGGAGAGACCCAGTACTTC. It translates to CASSQRLRGETQYF.

CDR3 DNA sequence: TGCGCCAGCAGCCCACAGGGGCCCGGAAACACCATATATTTT. Protein sequence: CASSPQGPGNTIYF. This chain connects TRBV5-1 to TRBJ1-3; 7 nucleotides line up with TRBD1. Trimming took 4 bases from V and 4 from J; bases not matched to a gene: 5. The CDR3 spans 14 residues. In germline, CDR1 is SGHRS, CDR2 YFSETQ.

V and J are TRBV4-3 and TRBJ1-4; perhaps TRBD1 as D (6 bases). The germline V and J ends were trimmed by 2 bases and 14 bases, with 12 bases remaining between them. CDR3 length: 12 residues. From germline, CDR1 is LGHNA and CDR2 YSLEER. The CDR3 sequence is CASSQSTGKLFF. In nucleotides, the CDR3 is TGCGCCAGCAGCCAATCCACAGGGAAGCTGTTTTTT.

The CDR3 DNA reads as TGTGCCAGCAGCCAGAAACAGGCGCACACGGCCTATAGCAATCAGCCCCAGCATTTT. Translated, it gives CASSQKQAHTAYSNQPQHF. The chain couples TRBV3-1 (or the pseudogene TRBV3-2) to TRBJ1-5; TRBD1 might be the D (5 bases). Looked up from germline, CDR1 is LGHDT and CDR2 is YNNKEL (reference sequence). CDR3 length: 19 residues. Between the trimmed V and J ends, which lost 3 bases and 0 bases, there was a span of 21 bases.